The T cell receptor beta chain described here comes from a study of T cell repertoires in cytomegalovirus infection (dated by TCRdb to the late 2010s). Notes on the research overall: The HLA type of each donor mattered for the analysis, because public TCR beta signatures pointed to carriage of CMV infection along with the matching HLA type.

The run used an Illumina HiSeq 1500. The raw public reads went through TCRdb reprocessing: fastp at Q25, MiXCR clone calling, in-frame beta chains kept. Rows are combined by CDR3 protein, so each entry shows the most common genes and DNA. The sample table holds hundreds of thousands of distinct CDR3 sequences, of which about 11% were seen once. The ten largest clones capture about 9.4% of the sample. The study at large found these results: In the ex vivo response, HLA-C-restricted CMV-specific TCR beta clonotypes were dominant, and in two of eight donors the single most frequent clonotype came from this HLA-C-restricted group. In both this cohort and an independent roughly 400-donor cohort, the cumulative frequency of public TCR beta family members distinguished carriers of CMV infection plus the relevant HLA type.

This clonotype has at least ten counts. Its cognate antigen has yet to be identified. No much larger clone exists at a distance of one base, and base qualities are not known. The CDR3 runs 13 amino acids, cysteine and phenylalanine included. Just CDR3 DNA is preserved here, 39 bases in frame from base 1. V is shortened by 4 bases, J by 8 bases, and the region joining them spans 14 bases. CDR1 and CDR2 are read off the germline V gene as SGHTA and FQGTGA. The chain is encoded by TRBV7-3 joined to TRBJ1-2; the D segment could be TRBD1, given 6 matching bases. The sequencing sample was made of PBMCs. This sequence originates from a human donor in good health (CMV status not recorded). Some clones in this sample may be carry-over from other donors' samples. The base sequence is TGTGCCAGCAGCTCTCAACAGGGTCTAGGCTACACCTTC. It codes for CASSSQQGLGYTF.